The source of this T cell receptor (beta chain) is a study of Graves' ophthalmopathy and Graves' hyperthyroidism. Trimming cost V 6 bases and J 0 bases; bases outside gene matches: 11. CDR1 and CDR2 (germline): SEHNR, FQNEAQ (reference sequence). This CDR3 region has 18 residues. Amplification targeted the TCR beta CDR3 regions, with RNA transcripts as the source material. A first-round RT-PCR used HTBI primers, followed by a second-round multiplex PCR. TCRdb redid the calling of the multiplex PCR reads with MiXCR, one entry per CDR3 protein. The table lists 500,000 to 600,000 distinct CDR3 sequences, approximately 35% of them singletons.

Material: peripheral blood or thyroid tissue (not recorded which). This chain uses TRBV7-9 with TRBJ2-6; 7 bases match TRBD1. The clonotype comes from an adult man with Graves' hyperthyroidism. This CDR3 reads CASSPTGFYGSGANVLTF. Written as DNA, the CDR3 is TGTGCCAGCAGTCCGACAGGGTTCTATGGCTCTGGGGCCAACGTCCTGACTTTC.